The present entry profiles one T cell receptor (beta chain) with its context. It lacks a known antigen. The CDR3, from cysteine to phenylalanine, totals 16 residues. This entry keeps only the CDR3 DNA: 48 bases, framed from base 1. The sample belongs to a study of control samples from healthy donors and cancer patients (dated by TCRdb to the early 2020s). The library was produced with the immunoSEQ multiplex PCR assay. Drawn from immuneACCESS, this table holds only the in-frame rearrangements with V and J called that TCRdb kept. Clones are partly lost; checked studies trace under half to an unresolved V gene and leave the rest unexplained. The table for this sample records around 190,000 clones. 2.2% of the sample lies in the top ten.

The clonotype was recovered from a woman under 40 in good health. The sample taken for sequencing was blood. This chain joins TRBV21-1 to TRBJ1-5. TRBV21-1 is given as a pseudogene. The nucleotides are TGTGCCACCCAGTGGGGGAACTCCGAGGGGTATCAGCCCCAGCATTTT. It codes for CATQWGNSEGYQPQHF.